A single T cell receptor beta chain is shown here with its context. Its antigen is unidentified. Vbeta (60) and Jbeta (13) primers were used in the PCR. Libraries were prepared by immunoSEQ multiplex PCR; TCRdb keeps only in-frame clonotypes and omits some of them. In the table there are 130,000 to 150,000 clones, 75% to 80% of which are singletons. This sample was included in a study of cytomegalovirus exposure and HLA in healthy donors. Regarding the study as a whole: The majority of CMV-associated TCR beta chains were reported as apparently HLA-restricted in a later analysis.

V lost 1 base to trimming and J lost 8 bases, with 6 bases between them. CDR3 length: 13 residues. Germline CDR1 MGHRA, CDR2 YSYEKL. Sequences were obtained from PBMCs. The rearrangement joins TRBV4-1 to TRBJ1-6; unclear D gene. The TCR comes from a male donor in good health and CMV-seronegative. Here the CDR3 DNA reads TGCGCCAGCAGCCAAGTAGAGTATTCACCCCTCCACTTT. Translation gives CASSQVEYSPLHF.